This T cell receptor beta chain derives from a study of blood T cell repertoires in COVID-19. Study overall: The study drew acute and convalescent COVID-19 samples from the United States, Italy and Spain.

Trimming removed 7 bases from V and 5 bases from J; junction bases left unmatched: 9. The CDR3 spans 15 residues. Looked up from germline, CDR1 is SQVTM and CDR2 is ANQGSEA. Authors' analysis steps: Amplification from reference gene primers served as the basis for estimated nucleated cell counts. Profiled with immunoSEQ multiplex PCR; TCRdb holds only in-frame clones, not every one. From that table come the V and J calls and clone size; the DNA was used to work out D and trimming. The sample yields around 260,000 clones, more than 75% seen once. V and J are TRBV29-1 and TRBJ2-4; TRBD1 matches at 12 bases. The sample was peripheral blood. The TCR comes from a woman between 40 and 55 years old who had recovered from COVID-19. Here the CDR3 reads CSATRDRGRENIQYF. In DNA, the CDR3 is TGCAGCGCAACCCGGGACAGGGGGCGGGAAAACATTCAGTACTTC.